The 10 T cell receptor beta chains reported below all come from one sample, sequenced in a study of blood T cell repertoires in COVID-19. Measured with immunoSEQ multiplex PCR; TCRdb has only the in-frame clones, and not every one. The table shows 60,000 or so clones, with just over 90% occurring only once. Material for sequencing was peripheral blood. The receptors stem from a human donor in a cohort sampled during active COVID-19.

This chain joins TRBV6-5 and TRBJ2-1; 11 nucleotides match TRBD1. V was pared by 7 bases and J by 6 bases, with 8 bases of the junction left unmatched. This CDR3 is 15 amino acids long. Germline V gives CDR1 MNHEY, CDR2 SVGAGI. The CDR3 region is CASNQGGTGGNEQFF. CDR3 sequence (DNA): TGTGCCAGCAACCAGGGGGGGACAGGGGGCAATGAGCAGTTCTTC.

The chain employs TRBV7-8 and TRBJ2-7; TRBD2 might be the D (5 bases). V was clipped by 5 bases and J by 2 bases, with 13 bases between them. There are 14 residues in the CDR3. Germline V CDR1 and CDR2: SGHVS, FQNEAQ. CDR3 residues: CASSTRTSTYEQYF. CDR3 coding DNA: TGTGCCAGCAGCACCCGGACTTCTACCTACGAGCAGTACTTC.

DNA of the CDR3: TGTGCCAGCAGAAAAACTCTCCCCGGGACTAGCGGACAAGAGACCCAGTACTTC. Amino acid sequence: CASRKTLPGTSGQETQYF. The chain joins TRBV7-9 to TRBJ2-5; 11 bases are a match to TRBD2. The CDR3 is 18 amino acids. Germline V CDR1 and CDR2: SEHNR, FQNEAQ (reference sequence). The J segment lost 2 bases and the V segment lost 6 bases, leaving 14 bases of the junction unmatched.

The rearrangement uses TRBV28 and TRBJ2-5; 14 bases agree with TRBD2. The CDR3 has 16 amino acids. The germline CDR1 and CDR2 sequences are MDHEN and SYDVKM. The trim removed 3 bases at V and 4 bases at J, leaving 4 bases unmatched. CDR3 protein: CASSFRLAGGRETQYF. For the CDR3, the DNA is TGTGCCAGCAGTTTTCGACTAGCGGGAGGGCGAGAGACCCAGTACTTC. Using reference TRBV28 and TRBJ2-5 for the parts outside the CDR3, the full variable domain is DVKVTQSSRYLVKRTGEKVFLECVQDMDHENMFWYRQDPGLGLRLIYFSYDVKMKEKGDIPEGYSVSREKKERFSLILESASTNQTSMYLCASSFRLAGGRETQYFGPGTRLLVL.

This clone has just one count. The chain's CDR3 is CASNSLVGETQYF. The CDR3 DNA follows: TGCGCCAGCAACTCACTAGTAGGAGAGACCCAGTACTTC. The genes are TRBV10-2 and TRBJ2-5; tentatively, D is TRBD2 (5 bases). CDR1 is WSHSY and CDR2 is SAAADI in the germline V gene. The CDR3 loop spans 13 amino acids. Trimming took 7 bases from V and 4 from J, leaving 13 bases between them.

This clone was counted once. In DNA form, the CDR3 reads TGTGCCAGCTTGACAGCCTATGGCTACACCTTC. This sequence encodes CASLTAYGYTF. This sequence joins TRBV6-5 and TRBJ1-2; TRBD1 might be the D (5 bases). Trimming shortened V by 8 bases and J by 4 bases, and 8 bases separated the two germline ends. Germline V gives CDR1 MNHEY, CDR2 SVGAGI. This CDR3 has 11 amino acids.

The chain has TRBV11-3 and TRBJ2-1; TRBD2 matches 14 bases. Germline loops: CDR1 SGHNT, CDR2 YENEEA. V trimming: 8 bases; J trimming: 0 bases; junction bases outside the gene matches: 12. The CDR3 sequence is 19 residues long. The CDR3, as DNA: TGTGCCAGCCCCGGACTAGCGGGAGGACCATTTAGCTCCTACAATGAGCAGTTCTTC. Translating gives CASPGLAGGPFSSYNEQFF.

This clone was recorded once. This rearrangement joins TRBV7-3 to TRBJ2-2; 12 positions agree with TRBD2. The J segment lost 6 bases and the V segment lost 4 bases, leaving 6 bases of the junction unmatched. The CDR3 contains 16 residues. The V gene's germline CDR1 is SGHTA and CDR2 FQGTGA. DNA for the CDR3: TGTGCCAGCAGCTCCCCTAGCGGGAGGGAATCCGGGGAGCTGTTTTTT. It encodes CASSSPSGRESGELFF.

The chain couples TRBV6-2 or TRBV6-3 to TRBJ2-1, with 13 bases identical to TRBD2. The CDR3 is 16 amino acids. Germline V gene sequence: CDR1 MNHEY, CDR2 SVGEGT. J was trimmed by 10 bases and V by 4 bases; bases with no gene match: 10. The CDR3 DNA is TGTGCCAGCAGTTCCGAGGGACTAGCGGGAACTGGGGAGCAGTTCTTC. Translating gives CASSSEGLAGTGEQFF.

This clone was detected only a few times. CDR3 nucleotides: TGCGCCAGCAGCGACCCAGGGGGCCTCGAGCAGTACTTC. It specifies CASSDPGGLEQYF. The chain is built from TRBV5-1 and TRBJ2-7; TRBD1 matches at 8 bases. The CDR3 is 13 residues long. The ends lost 4 bases at V and 6 bases at J; junction bases unmatched: 6. Germline CDR1 is SGHRS and CDR2 is YFSETQ. Full variable domain (missing parts from reference TRBV5-1 and TRBJ2-7): KAGVTQTPRYLIKTRGQQVTLSCSPISGHRSVSWYQQTPGQGLQFLFEYFSETQRNKGNFPGRFSGRQFSNSRSEMNVSTLELGDSALYLCASSDPGGLEQYFGPGTRLTVT.